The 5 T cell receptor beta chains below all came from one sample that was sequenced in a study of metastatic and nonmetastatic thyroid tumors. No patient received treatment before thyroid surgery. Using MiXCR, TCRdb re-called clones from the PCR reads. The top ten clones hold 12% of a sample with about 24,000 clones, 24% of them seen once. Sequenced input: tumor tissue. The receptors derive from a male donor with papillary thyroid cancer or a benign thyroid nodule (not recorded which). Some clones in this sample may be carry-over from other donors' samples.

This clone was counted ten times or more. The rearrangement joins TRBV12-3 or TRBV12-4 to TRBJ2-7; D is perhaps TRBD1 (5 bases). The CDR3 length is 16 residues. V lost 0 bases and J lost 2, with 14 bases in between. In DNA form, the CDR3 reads TGTGCCAGCAGTTTAGCGGCCCCAGGGTGGCCCTACGAGCAGTACTTC. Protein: CASSLAAPGWPYEQYF.

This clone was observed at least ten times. The CDR3 reads CASSKTTGNSNQPQHF. The CDR3, as DNA: TGTGCCAGTAGTAAGACTACAGGGAATAGCAATCAGCCCCAGCATTTT. The V and J genes are TRBV19 and TRBJ1-5, with a tentative D call TRBD1 (6 bases). Germline values: CDR1 LNHDA, CDR2 SQIVND (reference sequence). The V end lost 4 bases, the J end lost 0 bases, and 13 bases lay between the germline ends. CDR3 length: 16 residues.

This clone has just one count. The CDR3 coding sequence is TGTGCCAGCAGCCAAGGTAGCGGGATAGCAGATACGCAGTATTTT. It yields the protein CASSQGSGIADTQYF. The J gene is TRBJ2-3, the V gene TRBV3-1; 8 nucleotides match TRBD2. V gave up 1 base and J gave up 4 bases; unmatched junction bases: 4. This CDR3 region has 15 residues. Germline values: CDR1 LGHDT, CDR2 YNNKEL (reference sequence).

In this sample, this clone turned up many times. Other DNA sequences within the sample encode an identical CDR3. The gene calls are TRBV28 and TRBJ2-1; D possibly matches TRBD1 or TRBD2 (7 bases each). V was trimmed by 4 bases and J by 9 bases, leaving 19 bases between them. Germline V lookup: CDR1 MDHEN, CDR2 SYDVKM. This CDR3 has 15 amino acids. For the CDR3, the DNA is TGTGCCAGCAGTTACCTCCAGGGAGGGGGCGGTGAGCAGTTCTTC. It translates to CASSYLQGGGGEQFF.

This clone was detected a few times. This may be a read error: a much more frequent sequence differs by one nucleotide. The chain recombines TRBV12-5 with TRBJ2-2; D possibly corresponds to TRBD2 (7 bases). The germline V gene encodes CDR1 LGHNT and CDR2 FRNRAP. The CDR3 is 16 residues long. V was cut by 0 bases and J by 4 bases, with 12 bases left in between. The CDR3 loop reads CASGLVRGAVTGELFF. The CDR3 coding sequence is TGTGCTAGTGGTTTGGTACGGGGGGCGGTCACCGGGGAGCTGTTTTTT.